This T cell receptor beta chain was captured by sequencing in a study of cytomegalovirus exposure and HLA in healthy donors. Study outcomes and limitations: With further analysis later on, most CMV-associated TCR beta chains appeared HLA-restricted. Later genetic work tied a missense DCLRE1C variant to beta-chain V and J trimming.

PCR involved 60 Vbeta and 13 Jbeta primers. TCRdb's table, derived via immunoSEQ multiplex PCR, lists solely in-frame clones and lacks some. Found here are 60,000 to 95,000 clones, nearly 80% of them singletons; the top ten hold 8% to 9%. Unrecorded immune exposures were likely, despite nominal health at sampling. Remarks on this clone: Its antigen is unknown.

The CDR3 loop spans 16 amino acids. Trimming took 0 bases from V and 0 from J, leaving 10 bases between them. Per the germline V gene, CDR1 is SGHDT and CDR2 is YYEEEE. The chain links TRBV5-6 to TRBJ2-1; D might be TRBD2 (5 bases). Specimen: PBMCs. The sequence was obtained from a woman in her thirties or forties in good health and CMV-seropositive. The CDR3 protein is CASSLDRGTSYNEQFF. The CDR3 DNA reads as TGTGCCAGCAGCTTGGATCGGGGTACCTCCTACAATGAGCAGTTCTTC. Together with reference TRBV5-6 and TRBJ2-1, the CDR3 gives the full variable domain: DAGVTQSPTHLIKTRGQQVTLRCSPKSGHDTVSWYQQALGQGPQFIFQYYEEEERQRGNFPDRFSGHQFPNYSSELNVNALLLGDSALYLCASSLDRGTSYNEQFFGPGTRLTVL.